This T cell receptor beta chain was sequenced for a study of blood T cell repertoires in COVID-19. About the study: Acute-phase and convalescent COVID-19 samples originated in the United States, Italy and Spain.

Germline assignment: CDR1 SQVTM and CDR2 ANQGSEA. J gave up 2 bases and V 7 bases, and 4 bases lay outside the gene matches. This CDR3 is built from 12 residues. Source study methods: Reference gene primers were amplified, and this amplification served to estimate nucleated cell counts. TCRdb keeps only in-frame clones here, not all; method: immunoSEQ multiplex PCR. That table gives V, J and clone size, and the DNA gave D and trimming. The repertoire holds 140,000 to 150,000 clones, with 65% to 85% as singletons. What was sequenced was peripheral blood. The chain links TRBV29-1 to TRBJ2-7; TRBD1 agrees at 8 bases. The receptor comes from an older woman with acute or convalescent COVID-19. The CDR3 loop reads CSASDRAYEQYF. The DNA for the CDR3 is TGCAGCGCTTCGGACAGGGCCTACGAGCAGTACTTC.